These 15 T cell receptor beta chains were all obtained from the same sample, sequenced in a study of blood T cell repertoires in COVID-19 (dated by TCRdb to about 2020). The library was obtained by the immunoSEQ multiplex PCR assay. What TCRdb holds here is the immuneACCESS table cut down to in-frame rearrangements. Part of the clones is not present; checked against another copy, under half of the missing clones reflect an unresolved V gene, and the others are unexplained. Here the sample has approximately 230,000 clones; roughly 88% occur a single time. Clones ranked in the top ten supply about 2.2% of the sample. The sample consisted of peripheral blood. The source of these receptors is a man in his thirties or forties who had recovered from COVID-19.

This chain joins TRBV5-1 and TRBJ1-1; a possible D gene is TRBD1 (6 bases). Looked up from germline, CDR1 is SGHRS and CDR2 is YFSETQ. CDR3 length: 16 amino acids. Trimming left V 4 bases short and J 5 bases short, with 21 bases between. The CDR3 DNA follows: TGCGCCAGCAGCCCTTCTTCGGGCAGGGGAGGGACTGAAGCTTTCTTT. Protein product: CASSPSSGRGGTEAFF.

The V gene is TRBV11-2, the J gene TRBJ2-3, with 9 bases that match TRBD2. Germline values: CDR1 SGHAT, CDR2 FQNNGV. CDR3 size: 17 residues. After removal of 2 bases from V and 6 bases from J, the junction contained 12 bases not matched to a gene. DNA for the CDR3: TGTGCCAGCAGCTTACTTCTAGTGCTAGCGGGGCCCGATACGCAGTATTTT. Residues: CASSLLLVLAGPDTQYF.

The chain links TRBV6-2 or TRBV6-3 to TRBJ2-1; 9 positions match TRBD1. The CDR3 runs 17 residues. Germline loops: CDR1 MNHEY, CDR2 SVGEGT. After removal of 6 bases from V and 10 bases from J, the junction contained 19 bases not matched to a gene. CDR3 nucleotides: TGTGCCAGCAGCCCACCCCCGGGACAGGGTCCAACAGGGGAGCAGTTCTTC. Protein sequence: CASSPPPGQGPTGEQFF.

The chain combines TRBV27 with TRBJ1-5, with TRBD1 matching 8 bases. The length of the CDR3 is 13 residues. J lost 7 bases, V lost 8 bases, and 7 bases had no gene match. Germline CDR1 reads MNHEY; CDR2 reads SMNVEV (reference sequence). CDR3 protein: CASADRAWQPQHF. CDR3 nucleotide sequence: TGTGCCAGCGCGGACAGGGCGTGGCAGCCCCAGCATTTT.

The CDR3 is CASSLNRDRGFGNTIYF. CDR3 DNA: TGCGCCAGCAGCTTAAACCGGGACAGGGGTTTTGGAAACACCATATATTTT. The rearrangement uses TRBV5-1 and TRBJ1-3, with 10 bases fitting TRBD1. The CDR3 is 17 amino acids. Germline V gene data show CDR1 as SGHRS and CDR2 as YFSETQ. Trimming at V came to 2 bases and at J to 3 bases, leaving 8 bases not matched to a gene.

This sequence joins TRBV11-2 and TRBJ1-6, with TRBD1 matching over 9 bases. The CDR3 spans 14 residues. Germline CDR1 SGHAT, CDR2 FQNNGV. Losses at the gene ends were 3 bases for V and 10 bases for J; bases not matched to a gene: 4. DNA for the CDR3: TGTGCCAGCAGCTTCGGGACAGGGAAGTCACCCCTCCACTTT. Amino acids: CASSFGTGKSPLHF.

The gene calls are TRBV10-1 and TRBJ2-1, with TRBD1 matching 7 bases. V lost 5 bases and J lost 15; bases outside the gene matches: 10. This CDR3 is built from 12 residues. Germline lookup yields CDR1 WNHNN and CDR2 SYGVQD (reference sequence). The CDR3 DNA sequence: TGCGCCAGCAGTAAAAACCGGGACAGATGGTTCTTC. Translation gives CASSKNRDRWFF.

The chain has TRBV16 and TRBJ1-5; D is perhaps TRBD1 (5 bases). Germline V gene lookup returns CDR1 KGHSY and CDR2 FQNENV. V dropped 4 bases and J dropped 2 bases, with 15 bases sitting between them. This CDR3 comprises 16 residues. In DNA, the CDR3 is TGTGCCAGCAGCCTCATGGAGGGGTTCCGCAATCAGCCCCAGCATTTT. Protein: CASSLMEGFRNQPQHF.

This chain joins TRBV5-6 and TRBJ2-7; possibly TRBD1 for D (6 bases). The CDR3 is made up of 18 amino acids. The germline V gene encodes CDR1 SGHDT and CDR2 YYEEEE. Trimming removed 4 bases from V and 1 base from J, with 24 bases in between. CDR3: CASSPFPHTGLQSYEQYF. The CDR3 DNA sequence: TGTGCCAGCAGCCCGTTCCCCCACACAGGGCTGCAATCCTACGAGCAGTACTTC.

This clone has a single count. The rearrangement links TRBV19 to TRBJ2-7; TRBD1 agrees at 10 bases. J gave up 3 bases and V 1 base, and 3 bases lay outside the gene matches. Germline CDR1 is LNHDA and CDR2 is SQIVND (reference sequence). The CDR3 covers 15 residues. For the CDR3, the DNA is TGTGCCAGTAGTATAGGACAGGGGGCTTTCTACGAGCAGTACTTC. Translated, it gives CASSIGQGAFYEQYF.

In this sample, this clone turned up once. The gene calls are TRBV5-8 and TRBJ1-6; D uncertain. The CDR3 loop spans 17 amino acids. CDR1 and CDR2 from the germline V gene are SGHTS and YDEGEE. The V and J ends lost 3 bases and 0 bases respectively, with 13 bases between them. The CDR3 sequence: CASSSLWEVSYNSPLHF. The CDR3 DNA follows: TGTGCCAGCAGCTCCCTGTGGGAGGTCTCCTATAATTCACCCCTCCACTTT.

V is TRBV3-1 (or the pseudogene TRBV3-2) and J is TRBJ1-3, with D possibly being TRBD1 (6 bases). Germline V gene lookup returns CDR1 LGHDT and CDR2 YNNKEL (reference sequence). V shed 0 bases and J shed 2 bases, with 14 bases lying between them. CDR3 size: 17 residues. CDR3 in amino acids: CASSQETFRGTGNTIYF. The CDR3 DNA is TGTGCCAGCAGCCAAGAGACTTTCAGGGGAACTGGAAACACCATATATTTT.

The chain couples TRBV19 to TRBJ1-1; possibly TRBD1 for D (6 bases). V was trimmed by 9 bases and J by 8 bases, leaving 10 bases between them. This CDR3 is built from 10 residues. Germline CDR1 is LNHDA and CDR2 is SQIVND (reference sequence). CDR3 DNA sequence: TGTGCCAGCAGGGGTAGGGAAGCTTTCTTT. It codes for CASRGREAFF.

The chain uses TRBV7-2 and TRBJ2-7, with TRBD2 as a possible D gene (5 bases). The CDR3 spans 13 residues. CDR1 and CDR2 (germline): SGHTA, FQGNSA. With 5 bases removed from V and 3 bases from J, the gap between germline ends came to 11 bases. CDR3 in amino acids: CASSIGGNYEQYF. The CDR3 region has the DNA TGTGCCAGCAGCATAGGAGGAAACTACGAGCAGTACTTC.

The chain uses TRBV4-1 and TRBJ2-2; D call uncertain. Germline CDR1 MGHRA, CDR2 YSYEKL. This CDR3 has 17 amino acids. V lost 0 bases, J lost 2 bases, and 13 bases lay in between. Here the CDR3 reads CASSQDPTVFNTGELFF. In DNA form, the CDR3 reads TGCGCCAGCAGCCAAGATCCAACGGTGTTTAACACCGGGGAGCTGTTTTTT.